A selection of T cell receptor beta chains follows, all from one sample in a study of OX40 agonist ivuxolimab in advanced cancers. Data came from immunoSEQ multiplex PCR; TCRdb stores just in-frame clones and leaves some out. The sample has about 130,000 clones; about 93% are singletons. Source: CD4+ or CD8+ T cells sorted from blood, taken in a trial of the OX40 agonist ivuxolimab. Every receptor here comes from an adult with an advanced solid tumor such as melanoma, head and neck, liver or kidney cancer. Both conserved end residues are part of each CDR3. A D gene is named only where the DNA matches it firmly. The listing skips clone size in some rows; elsewhere it reads once, few, many or a size class.

-	TRBV5-5	TRBJ1-1	-	TGTGCCAGCAGCTCGGTTACAGGGAAGAACACTGAAGCTTTCTTT	CASSSVTGKNTEAFF
-	TRBV28	TRBJ2-7	-	TGTGCCACCATCGACACGGGTTCCTACGAGCAGTACTTC	CATIDTGSYEQYF
TRBD2	TRBV4-3	TRBJ2-5	-	TGCGCCAGCAGCCCAATGACTAGCGGGATTGCCGGGACCCAGTACTTC	CASSPMTSGIAGTQYF
-	TRBV2	TRBJ1-2	-	TGTGCCAGCAGGGAACAGGGCCAGTCGGGCGGCTACACCTTC	CASREQGQSGGYTF
-	TRBV5-6	TRBJ1-6	once	TGTGCCAGCAGCTTTAGAGTGACCAGAAGCTCCTATAATTCACCCCTCCACTTT	CASSFRVTRSSYNSPLHF
-	TRBV2	TRBJ1-2	-	TGTGCCAGCTATCTCCCCGGGACGGACCTAACTAACTATGGCTACACCTTC	CASYLPGTDLTNYGYTF
-	TRBV9	TRBJ2-1	few	TGTGCCAGCAGCCCACAGGGGACTAGGGGCGATGAGCAGTTCTTC	CASSPQGTRGDEQFF
-	TRBV7-2	TRBJ2-7	-	TGTGCCAGCAGCTTAACAGGGCAGGGTACCTACGAGCAGTACTTC	CASSLTGQGTYEQYF
-	TRBV10-3	TRBJ1-4	-	TGTGCCATCAGTGAGGGGTGGGAAAAACTGTTTTTT	CAISEGWEKLFF
-	TRBV14	TRBJ1-5	-	TGTGCCAGCAGCCAAGATTGGGTGAGAGAGCATAGCAATCAGCCCCAGCATTTT	CASSQDWVREHSNQPQHF
TRBD1	TRBV6-5	TRBJ2-7	-	TGTGCCAGCAAAACAGGGGCTACCTCCTACGAGCAGTACTTC	CASKTGATSYEQYF
-	TRBV6-5	TRBJ2-2	-	TGTGCCAGCAGTTACTCCGGGTGGAACACCGGGGAGCTGTTTTTT	CASSYSGWNTGELFF
-	TRBV21-1	TRBJ1-2	-	TGTGCCAGCAGCATTCACTTTATAGGCAGGGGTGGCTATGGCTACACCTTC	CASSIHFIGRGGYGYTF
-	TRBV11-2	TRBJ1-1	-	TGTGCCAGCAGCTTAGGGCGCGGTGAAGCTTTCTTT	CASSLGRGEAFF
-	TRBV18	TRBJ2-5	-	TGTGCCAGCTCACCCAATCGGGGACAAGAGACCCAGTACTTC	CASSPNRGQETQYF
-	TRBV6-5	TRBJ2-7	-	TGTGCCAGCAAGGCGAGGGTCTACGAGCAGTACTTC	CASKARVYEQYF
TRBD1	TRBV28	TRBJ1-1	-	TGTGCCAGCAGTTTAAGACCGGGACAGGGGAGTAACACTGAAGCTTTCTTT	CASSLRPGQGSNTEAFF
TRBD2	TRBV5-4	TRBJ2-4	-	TGTGCCAGCAGCTGGGGGGCTAGCGGGGCAGGTCAAAACATTCAGTACTTC	CASSWGASGAGQNIQYF
-	TRBV5-4	TRBJ2-1	-	TGTGCCAGCAGCAGCCTAGTCGGCTTTCGTGAGCAGTTCTTC	CASSSLVGFREQFF
TRBD1	TRBV4-2	TRBJ1-4	-	TGTGCCAGCAGCGAGGGGACAGGGTCTGAAAAACTGTTTTTT	CASSEGTGSEKLFF
-	TRBV19	TRBJ1-1	few	TGTGCCAGTAGAGGTATGGACAGGAACACTGAAGCTTTCTTT	CASRGMDRNTEAFF
-	TRBV5-8	TRBJ2-7	once	TGTGCCAGCAGCTTCCGCGGCGGGGAGTACTTC	CASSFRGGEYF
-	TRBV4-2	TRBJ1-6	once	TGTGCCAGCAGCCAAGACGGTGGACCGACTATCCACTTT	CASSQDGGPTIHF
-	TRBV6-5	TRBJ1-5	-	TGTGCCAGCAAGGCAGGGAGTAGCAATCAGCCCCAGCATTTT	CASKAGSSNQPQHF
-	TRBV5-6	TRBJ1-5	-	TGTGCCAGCAGCTTATCCGGGTTCTTATCGCAGCCCCAGCATTTT	CASSLSGFLSQPQHF
-	TRBV7-2	TRBJ2-7	-	TGTGCCAGCAGCCTTCAGGGTTATAACGAGCAGTACTTC	CASSLQGYNEQYF
TRBD1	TRBV4-3	TRBJ1-1	-	TGCGCCAGCAGCCAAGGCGGACAGGGAGGTACTGAAGCTTTCTTT	CASSQGGQGGTEAFF
-	TRBV5-6	TRBJ1-1	-	TGTGCCAGCAGCGTCGGGTTGGTGAACACTGAAGCTTTCTTT	CASSVGLVNTEAFF
TRBD2	TRBV6-5	TRBJ2-7	once	TGTGCCAGCAGGATACTAGCGGGAGGCTACGAGCAGTACTTC	CASRILAGGYEQYF
-	TRBV28	TRBJ1-2	-	TGTGCCAGCAGTTTAGATGTGGCAGGGAACGGCTACACCTTC	CASSLDVAGNGYTF
TRBD2	TRBV5-1	TRBJ2-3	-	TGCGCCAGCAGCTTGGCGGGAGGTTCCACAGATACGCAGTATTTT	CASSLAGGSTDTQYF
-	TRBV19	TRBJ1-5	-	TGTGCCAGTAGTCCCCGTAGGGCTAGAGTCGATCAGCCCCAGCATTTT	CASSPRRARVDQPQHF
-	TRBV6-6	TRBJ2-7	-	TGTGCCAGCAGCCAAAACAACTACGAGCAGTACTTC	CASSQNNYEQYF
-	TRBV28	TRBJ2-1	-	TGTGCCAGCAGTTGGCAGGGTGACAATGAGCAGTTCTTC	CASSWQGDNEQFF
-	TRBV28	TRBJ1-3	-	TGTGCCAGCAGTTTCCGGGACATCTCTGGAAACACCATATATTTT	CASSFRDISGNTIYF
TRBD1	TRBV7-2	TRBJ1-6	-	TGTGCCAGCAGTTCAAGACAGGGGGCGACTTGGGTGTCACCCCTCCACTTT	CASSSRQGATWVSPLHF
TRBD1	TRBV18	TRBJ2-3	-	TGTGCCAGCTCACTGGGACAGGGGGCAATAGATACGCAGTATTTT	CASSLGQGAIDTQYF
TRBD1	TRBV7-9	TRBJ2-2	-	TGTGCCAGCAGCCCCAGGGGGTATGAGATCACCGGGGAGCTGTTTTTT	CASSPRGYEITGELFF
TRBD1	TRBV18	TRBJ2-1	-	TGTGCCAGCTCACCAATCCCCCGGGACAGGGGGTACCACAATGAGCAGTTCTTC	CASSPIPRDRGYHNEQFF
-	TRBV28	TRBJ2-5	-	TGTGCCAGCAGCCAACCCGGGCTCCAGGTAACCGTGGAGCAGTACTTC	CASSQPGLQVTVEQYF
-	TRBV25-1	TRBJ1-1	-	TGTGCCAGCAGTATGGGGAACGGCCGCAACACTGAAGCTTTCTTT	CASSMGNGRNTEAFF
TRBD2	TRBV30	TRBJ2-2	-	TGTGCCTGGAGCCCGGGACTAGCGGGAGTGGGGGAGCTGTTTTTT	CAWSPGLAGVGELFF
-	TRBV11-2	TRBJ2-7	-	TGTGCCAGCAGCTTAAGTATAGGGGCATACGAGCAGTACTTC	CASSLSIGAYEQYF
TRBD1	TRBV5-1	TRBJ2-1	-	TGCGCCAGCAGCTATGACCAACGGGACAGGGGCTACAATGAGCAGTTCTTC	CASSYDQRDRGYNEQFF
-	TRBV5-1	TRBJ2-7	-	TGCGCCAGCAGCTTGAGCCAGGGATGGTCCTACGAGCAGTACTTC	CASSLSQGWSYEQYF